This T cell receptor beta chain came from a study of T-cell reconstitution after alpha-beta-depleted transplantation in children. Study-wide results and limits: Approximately two months post-transplant, alpha-beta T cells reportedly originated from several hundred expanded graft clones. Newly produced T cells mostly provided counts and TCRbeta diversity after one year, as hyperexpanded clones declined.

The CDR3 loop spans 13 amino acids. The ends lost 5 bases at V and 8 bases at J; junction bases unmatched: 5. Germline V gene sequence: CDR1 MNHEY, CDR2 SVGEGT. The TCRbeta library was prepared with unique molecular identifiers. TCRdb independently ran MiXCR on the PCR reads; one entry per CDR3 protein. The sample consists of hundreds of thousands of distinct CDR3 sequences, approximately 12% of them appearing once. In its sample, this clonotype was seen many times. Its matching antigen is unknown. This specimen consisted of PBMCs, mostly from graft donor cells, obtained 360 days after TCRalphabeta/CD19-depleted stem cell transplant. This receptor was taken from a male patient between 5 and 17 years old who had a stem cell transplant for acute myeloid leukemia, so the T cells may come from the graft donor. This chain uses TRBV6-2 or TRBV6-3 with TRBJ2-1; 8 bases map to TRBD1. CDR3 sequence: CASSRQGIHEQFF. The CDR3 bases are TGTGCCAGCAGTCGACAGGGGATCCATGAGCAGTTCTTC.